The 17 T cell receptor beta chains reported below all come from one sample, sequenced in a study of vaccination and CD4 T cells after COVID-19. Treatment indicated: approximately 11-day PBMC culture with coronavirus spike peptide pools or control peptides (ViraFEST assay). Antigen specificity for these receptors is unknown. The Oncomine TCR Beta short-read assay generated sequence data from the DNA of cultured CD4+ T cells. MiXCR, applied by TCRdb to the PCR reads, yields one record per CDR3 protein. This table holds about 14,000 distinct CDR3 sequences, roughly 31% found once. The sequenced material came from cultured CD4+ T cells from blood. The receptor set was obtained from a human donor with COVID-19.

This clonotype was seen only a few times. The chain recombines TRBV27 with TRBJ1-2, with D possibly being TRBD1 (6 bases). The CDR3 runs to 15 residues. The germline V gene encodes CDR1 MNHEY and CDR2 SMNVEV (reference sequence). V lost 2 bases, J lost 8 bases, and 18 bases lay in between. The CDR3 is CASSLPQGSSIGYTF. Written as DNA, the CDR3 is TGTGCCAGCAGTTTACCACAGGGTTCCTCTATAGGCTACACCTTC.

The chain employs TRBV27 and TRBJ2-1; 11 positions agree with TRBD2. V was clipped by 0 bases and J by 9 bases; unmatched bases: 7. CDR1 is MNHEY, CDR2 SMNVEV, per germline (reference sequence). The CDR3 is 16 amino acids. The DNA for the CDR3 is TGTGCCAGCAGTTTATCGGCGACTAGCGGGGTCGGTGAGCAGTTCTTC. Translated, it gives CASSLSATSGVGEQFF.

The chain uses TRBV20-1 and TRBJ2-5; 7 bases are shared with TRBD2. Germline CDR1 is DFQATT and CDR2 is SNEGSKA (reference sequence). The V segment lost 6 bases and the J segment 3 bases; nucleotides outside the gene matches: 13. The CDR3 contains 15 residues. CDR3 sequence (DNA): TGCAGTGCAACGACCCCCGGGACTACCAAAGAGACCCAGTACTTC. This sequence encodes CSATTPGTTKETQYF.

The chain is built from TRBV3-1 and TRBJ1-1; 10 bases match TRBD1. Germline lookup yields CDR1 LGHDT and CDR2 YNNKEL (reference sequence). The length of the CDR3 is 15 residues. V trimming: 0 bases; J trimming: 11 bases; junction bases outside the gene matches: 9. DNA for the CDR3: TGTGCCAGCAGCCAAGATAGAGGACAGGGGGGTTGGGCTTTCTTT. This gives the protein CASSQDRGQGGWAFF.

V and J are TRBV6-5 and TRBJ1-5, with a tentative D call TRBD1 (6 bases). Looked up from germline, CDR1 is MNHEY and CDR2 is SVGAGI. V lost 4 bases and J 6 bases, leaving 16 bases between the germline ends. CDR3 length: 15 residues. In DNA, the CDR3 is TGTGCCAGCAGTTCAGGCAACAGGGCGATTCAGCCCCAGCATTTT. It encodes CASSSGNRAIQPQHF.

The chain links TRBV7-3 to TRBJ2-7, with D hard to call. Germline CDR1 and CDR2: SGHTA and FQGTGA. The V end was cut by 5 bases, the J end by 2 bases, with 10 bases between. The CDR3 runs to 13 residues. The CDR3 sequence is CASSRFPTYEQYF. The DNA for the CDR3 is TGTGCCAGCAGCCGATTCCCTACCTACGAGCAGTACTTC.

This clonotype has more than one count but fewer than ten. The chain recombines TRBV6-1 with TRBJ1-2; 7 nucleotides line up with TRBD1. Trimming took 2 bases from V and 4 from J; bases not matched to a gene: 1. CDR1 is MNHNS, CDR2 SASEGT, per germline. This CDR3 comprises 13 residues. The CDR3 nucleotides are TGTGCCAGCAGTGAATCAGGGGGCTATGGCTACACCTTC. Protein sequence: CASSESGGYGYTF.

The rearrangement links TRBV11-3 to TRBJ2-1, with 10 bases that match TRBD2. Trimming at V came to 5 bases and at J to 4 bases, leaving 8 bases not matched to a gene. The V gene's germline CDR1 is SGHNT and CDR2 YENEEA. This CDR3 is built from 16 residues. The DNA for the CDR3 is TGTGCCAGCAGCACGCTGGGTAGCGGGGGGTACAATGAGCAGTTCTTC. It codes for CASSTLGSGGYNEQFF.

This clonotype was seen a few times. The chain carries TRBV5-4 and TRBJ1-4, with D unclear. CDR1 and CDR2 (germline): SGHNT, YYREEE (reference sequence). The CDR3 has 13 residues. The V end lost 0 bases, the J end lost 8 bases, and 8 bases lay between the germline ends. The DNA for the CDR3 is TGTGCCAGCAGCTTGGCCTTGAGGGAAAAACTGTTTTTT. Translation: CASSLALREKLFF.

The CDR3 is CASGLTGGSQPQHF. Here the CDR3 DNA reads TGTGCTAGTGGTCTGACAGGGGGGTCTCAGCCCCAGCATTTT. The chain couples TRBV12-5 to TRBJ1-5; the match to TRBD1 covers 9 bases. Germline V gene lookup returns CDR1 LGHNT and CDR2 FRNRAP. This CDR3 comprises 14 residues. The V and J ends lost 5 bases and 6 bases, in that order; junction bases with no gene match: 5.

The chain links TRBV27 to TRBJ2-4; 7 nucleotides line up with TRBD1. J gave up 0 bases and V 5 bases, and 7 bases lay outside the gene matches. There are 16 residues in the CDR3. Germline lookup yields CDR1 MNHEY and CDR2 SMNVEV (reference sequence). In DNA form, the CDR3 reads TGTGCCAGCAGTCGCGACAGGGCGCTAGCCAAAAACATTCAGTACTTC. Translation gives CASSRDRALAKNIQYF.

In its sample, this clonotype was seen a few times. Sequence at one end of the junction differs from germline and may be a read error. V usage is TRBV7-2 and J usage is TRBJ2-4; 15 bases line up with TRBD2. This CDR3 contains 13 residues. The V gene's germline CDR1 is SGHTA and CDR2 FQGNSA. In DNA, the CDR3 is TGTGCCAGCAGCTTATCCGGACTAGCGGGGGGGACCTTC. The encoded protein is CASSLSGLAGGTF. The complete variable domain, with remaining parts taken from reference TRBV7-2 and TRBJ2-4, reads GAGVSQSPSNKVTEKGKDVELRCDPISGHTALYWYRQSLGQGLEFLIYFQGNSAPDKSGLPSDRFSAERTGGSVSTLTIQRTQQEDSAVYLCASSLSGLAGGTFGAGTRLSVL.

In this sample, this clonotype turned up a few times. The CDR3 reads CASSQVGGGLGGYTF. The CDR3 bases are TGCGCCAGCAGCCAAGTTGGTGGGGGGTTGGGTGGCTACACCTTC. The chain is built from TRBV4-3 and TRBJ1-2; D is possibly TRBD1 (5 bases). There are 15 residues in the CDR3. The germline V gene encodes CDR1 LGHNA and CDR2 YSLEER. V was trimmed by 1 base and J by 7 bases, leaving 16 bases between them.

A few counts support this clonotype. The CDR3 protein is CSASYDADTQYF. The CDR3 DNA follows: TGCAGTGCTAGTTATGATGCAGATACGCAGTATTTT. The chain recombines TRBV20-1 with TRBJ2-3; the D is unclear. The CDR3 covers 12 residues. Trimming took off 3 bases at V and 4 bases at J, with 8 bases between the two ends. The germline V gene encodes CDR1 DFQATT and CDR2 SNEGSKA (reference sequence).

This clonotype turned up a few times. This sequence joins TRBV6-1 and TRBJ2-2, with D perhaps matching TRBD1 (6 bases). The CDR3 has 15 amino acids. The ends were cut back, 8 bases at V and 2 bases at J, with 15 bases in the middle. Germline values: CDR1 MNHNS, CDR2 SASEGT. The CDR3 DNA is TGTGCCAGCCAGAAGGACAGCCTTAACACCGGGGAGCTGTTTTTT. Its translation: CASQKDSLNTGELFF.

The J gene is TRBJ2-5, the V gene TRBV9; TRBD2 matches 10 bases. This CDR3 contains 19 residues. The V and J ends lost 0 bases and 5 bases, in that order; junction bases with no gene match: 16. The germline V gene has CDR1 SGDLS and CDR2 YYNGEE. This chain's CDR3 is CASSVASSGGALGVETQYF. The DNA of the CDR3 is TGTGCCAGCAGCGTAGCCTCCAGCGGGGGGGCCCTAGGGGTGGAGACCCAGTACTTC.

J is TRBJ2-2 and V is TRBV9; D possibly uses TRBD1 or TRBD2 (5 bases each). In germline, CDR1 is SGDLS, CDR2 YYNGEE. V lost 0 bases and J 8 bases, leaving 8 bases between the germline ends. The CDR3 loop spans 13 amino acids. The DNA for the CDR3 is TGTGCCAGCAGCGTAGCTGAGGGGGGGGAGCTGTTTTTT. It encodes CASSVAEGGELFF.